A selection of T cell receptor beta chains follows, all from one sample in a study of blood T cell repertoires in COVID-19. Sequencing used immunoSEQ multiplex PCR; TCRdb keeps in-frame clones, though not all of them. The table lists 130,000 to 150,000 clones, 85% to 90% of them singletons. Sample: peripheral blood. Every receptor here comes from a human donor in a cohort sampled during active COVID-19. The conserved cysteine and the conserved F or W are not part of the CDR3 here.

j_call: TRBJ2-5; v_call: TRBV11-2; cdr3_aa: ASSQVASGGRDRETQY
j_call: TRBJ2-7; v_call: TRBV5-1; cdr3_aa: ASSLAGGAMYEQY
j_call: TRBJ2-4; v_call: TRBV6-5; cdr3_aa: ASRTRRGINIQY
j_call: TRBJ2-7; v_call: TRBV19; cdr3_aa: ASSPGIYEQY
j_call: TRBJ1-6; v_call: TRBV30; cdr3_aa: AWGGQGFSPLH
j_call: TRBJ2-3; v_call: TRBV7-3; cdr3_aa: ASSYTVTDTQY
j_call: TRBJ1-1; v_call: TRBV5-1; cdr3_aa: ASSEWTGGNTEAF
j_call: TRBJ2-7; v_call: TRBV18; cdr3_aa: AAGPGTYEQY
j_call: TRBJ1-2; v_call: TRBV18; cdr3_aa: ASSRQPNTNYGYT
j_call: TRBJ2-3; v_call: TRBV7-3; cdr3_aa: ASSPGDGGARDTQY
j_call: TRBJ2-3; v_call: TRBV7-9; cdr3_aa: ASSLEILRDSTQY
j_call: TRBJ2-7; v_call: TRBV4-3; cdr3_aa: ASSQDSGRYEQY
j_call: TRBJ1-5; v_call: TRBV2; cdr3_aa: ASSSTGTGDQPQH
j_call: TRBJ2-3; v_call: TRBV19; cdr3_aa: ASSRRDSTTRDTQY
j_call: TRBJ1-5; v_call: TRBV27; cdr3_aa: ASSLREGPGHQPQH
j_call: TRBJ1-1; v_call: TRBV28; cdr3_aa: ASNGMNTEAF
j_call: TRBJ1-5; v_call: TRBV28; cdr3_aa: ASNTARPGGNQPQH